The 30 T cell receptor beta chains reported below all come from one sample, sequenced in a study of OX40 agonist ivuxolimab in advanced cancers. Generated by immunoSEQ multiplex PCR, the TCRdb table keeps only in-frame clones and is missing some. Here the sample spans approximately 79,000 clones, more than 75% being singletons. The material sequenced was CD4+ or CD8+ T cells sorted from blood, taken in a trial of the OX40 agonist ivuxolimab. These TCRs come from an adult with an advanced solid tumor such as melanoma, head and neck, liver or kidney cancer.

The CDR3 region is CASSIGQTSGNTIYF. In DNA form, the CDR3 reads TGTGCCAGTAGTATTGGGCAGACCTCTGGAAACACCATATATTTT. The chain recombines TRBV19 with TRBJ1-3; D gene ambiguous. The germline gives CDR1 LNHDA, CDR2 SQIVND (reference sequence). The CDR3 extends over 15 amino acids. V gave up 3 bases and J gave up 0 bases, with 9 bases separating them.

The genes are TRBV4-1 and TRBJ1-3, with D perhaps matching TRBD1 (6 bases). Germline assignment: CDR1 MGHRA and CDR2 YSYEKL. This CDR3 region has 16 residues. V was cut by 0 bases and J by 0 bases, with 9 bases left in between. As DNA, the CDR3 is TGCGCCAGCAGCCAAGATCAGGGGAACTCTGGAAACACCATATATTTT. Translating it yields CASSQDQGNSGNTIYF.

V gene TRBV6-5 combines with J gene TRBJ1-4, with a tentative D call TRBD1 (6 bases). The V end lost 6 bases, the J end lost 8 bases, and 19 bases lay between the germline ends. The CDR3 spans 15 residues. Per the germline V gene, CDR1 is MNHEY and CDR2 is SVGAGI. CDR3: CASRDWGGDNEKLFF. The CDR3 DNA reads as TGTGCCAGCAGGGATTGGGGAGGGGACAACGAAAAACTGTTTTTT.

This clone was counted once. This chain joins TRBV18 and TRBJ2-5; D is possibly TRBD1 (6 bases). V gave up 6 bases and J gave up 4 bases, with 9 bases separating them. From germline, CDR1 is KGHSH and CDR2 LQKENI. There are 12 residues in the CDR3. CDR3 region: CASSLTGETQYF. CDR3 DNA sequence: TGTGCCAGCTCTCTGACAGGAGAGACCCAGTACTTC.

CDR3 nucleotides: TGTGCCAGTAGTATTCCCCCGGCAGGGCGCTATGGCTACACCTTC. This codes for CASSIPPAGRYGYTF. The V and J genes are TRBV19 and TRBJ1-2, with D tentatively TRBD1 (5 bases). Germline V gene sequence: CDR1 LNHDA, CDR2 SQIVND (reference sequence). The V end was cut by 3 bases, the J end by 4 bases, with 15 bases between. There are 15 residues in the CDR3.

This chain connects TRBV30 to TRBJ1-1, with D unresolved. With 4 bases removed from V and 1 base from J, the gap between germline ends came to 7 bases. Germline-derived CDR1 and CDR2 are GTSNPN and SVGIG (reference sequence). The CDR3 sequence is 12 residues long. This CDR3 is CAWNQRNTEAFF. The DNA of the CDR3 is TGTGCCTGGAATCAGCGGAACACTGAAGCTTTCTTT.

This clone was counted a single time. J is TRBJ1-2 and V is TRBV7-8; D perhaps matches TRBD1 (5 bases). V lost 4 bases to trimming and J lost 2 bases, with 14 bases between them. Germline lookup yields CDR1 SGHVS and CDR2 FQNEAQ. This CDR3 is 15 amino acids long. The CDR3 DNA is TGTGCCAGCAGCTACGACGGGACGATCAACTATGGCTACACCTTC. Translated, it gives CASSYDGTINYGYTF.

This clone was detected only once. The chain is built from TRBV29-1 and TRBJ2-7, with D perhaps assigned TRBD1 or TRBD2 (5 bases each). V lost 5 bases, J lost 0 bases, and 20 bases lay in between. The CDR3 runs to 16 residues. Germline CDR1 and CDR2: SQVTM and ANQGSEA. In nucleotides, the CDR3 is TGCAGCGTTTTAGATTCTAGGGACCTGAGCTCCTACGAGCAGTACTTC. It encodes CSVLDSRDLSSYEQYF.

The rearrangement joins TRBV19 to TRBJ2-3; no reliable D call. Between the trimmed V and J ends, which lost 5 bases and 5 bases, there was a span of 8 bases. CDR3 size: 12 residues. Germline CDR1 LNHDA, CDR2 SQIVND (reference sequence). The CDR3 here is CASSVSRDTQYF. CDR3 DNA sequence: TGTGCCAGTAGTGTCTCCAGAGATACGCAGTATTTT.

J is TRBJ1-2 and V is TRBV6-5; D unresolved. The V end was cut by 0 bases, the J end by 4 bases, with 12 bases between. Germline values: CDR1 MNHEY, CDR2 SVGAGI. The CDR3 has 15 amino acids. The CDR3 DNA reads TGTGCCAGCAGTTACTCGATTATCGGTACCTATGGCTACACCTTC. This sequence encodes CASSYSIIGTYGYTF.

J is TRBJ2-1 and V is TRBV5-4; possibly TRBD2 for D (6 bases). Trimming took 4 bases from V and 7 from J, leaving 15 bases between them. CDR3 size: 14 residues. Germline V gene sequence: CDR1 SGHNT, CDR2 YYREEE (reference sequence). The CDR3: CASSPVAGRNEQFF. The CDR3 region has the DNA TGTGCCAGCAGCCCGGTGGCGGGGCGTAATGAGCAGTTCTTC.

The chain is built from TRBV2 and TRBJ1-2, with 10 bases identical to TRBD1. The V segment lost 4 bases and the J segment 4 bases; nucleotides outside the gene matches: 6. Per germline, CDR1 SNHLY and CDR2 FYNNEI. This CDR3 region has 15 residues. CDR3 sequence (DNA): TGTGCCAGCAGTGGGGGACAGGGGCCAGTCTATGGCTACACCTTC. Protein product: CASSGGQGPVYGYTF.

This sequence joins TRBV30 and TRBJ1-1, with a tentative D call TRBD1 (5 bases). CDR1 GTSNPN and CDR2 SVGIG come from the germline V gene (reference sequence). This CDR3 is 13 amino acids long. V was shortened by 4 bases and J by 1 base, with 10 bases between the two germline ends. Here the CDR3 reads CAWNRDGNTEAFF. The DNA for the CDR3 is TGTGCCTGGAATCGGGACGGGAACACTGAAGCTTTCTTT.

The V gene is TRBV5-1, the J gene TRBJ2-2; 13 positions match TRBD2. The J segment lost 0 bases and the V segment lost 5 bases, leaving 4 bases of the junction unmatched. Germline CDR1 and CDR2: SGHRS and YFSETQ. CDR3 length: 17 residues. CDR3 amino acids: CASRSGLAGANTGELFF. For the CDR3, the DNA is TGCGCCAGCAGATCAGGACTAGCGGGGGCGAACACCGGGGAGCTGTTTTTT.

CDR3 sequence reads: CASSLDTGEKLFF. The CDR3 DNA reads as TGTGCCAGCAGCTTAGACACTGGGGAAAAACTGTTTTTT. The chain has TRBV5-8 and TRBJ1-4; no definite D call. Germline assignment: CDR1 SGHTS and CDR2 YDEGEE. The CDR3 totals 13 residues. Trimming removed 2 bases from V and 8 bases from J, with 10 bases in between.

The rearrangement links TRBV6-5 to TRBJ2-7; perhaps TRBD1 as D (7 bases). Trimming took 7 bases from V and 2 from J, leaving 15 bases between them. CDR1 MNHEY and CDR2 SVGAGI come from the germline V gene. There are 14 residues in the CDR3. In DNA, the CDR3 is TGTGCCAGCACCCACGGCGGGACAGCCTACGAGCAGTACTTC. Amino acid sequence: CASTHGGTAYEQYF.

The chain employs TRBV2 and TRBJ2-1; 10 bases map to TRBD2. The CDR3 has 15 amino acids. V gave up 6 bases and J gave up 4 bases; unmatched junction bases: 6. Per germline, CDR1 SNHLY and CDR2 FYNNEI. In DNA, the CDR3 is TGTGCCAGCAGGGGAGGACTAGCGGTTTACAATGAGCAGTTCTTC. As protein: CASRGGLAVYNEQFF.

The chain links TRBV19 to TRBJ2-1, with TRBD2 matching over 13 bases. This CDR3 has 14 amino acids. Germline CDR1 and CDR2: LNHDA and SQIVND (reference sequence). V lost 5 bases and J lost 7; bases outside the gene matches: 2. In DNA form, the CDR3 reads TGTGCCAGTAGTCCGGGACTAGCGGGGAATGAGCAGTTCTTC. Protein product: CASSPGLAGNEQFF.

The chain recombines TRBV5-1 with TRBJ2-1; TRBD1 agrees at 8 bases. The CDR3 is 19 amino acids. J was trimmed by 0 bases and V by 0 bases; bases with no gene match: 11. Germline V gives CDR1 SGHRS, CDR2 YFSETQ. CDR3 protein: CASSLARGQARSSYNEQFF. CDR3 in DNA: TGCGCCAGCAGCTTGGCCAGGGGACAGGCGAGAAGCTCCTACAATGAGCAGTTCTTC.

V gene TRBV14 combines with J gene TRBJ2-5; 7 bases map to TRBD1. The CDR3 contains 14 residues. The V gene's germline CDR1 is SGHDN and CDR2 FVKESK. With V trimmed by 4 bases and J by 5 bases, 7 bases remained unmatched. CDR3 bases: TGTGCCAGCAGCCCAACCCAGGGGGTTGAGACCCAGTACTTC. It codes for CASSPTQGVETQYF.

The V and J genes are TRBV29-1 and TRBJ2-2; the match to TRBD1 covers 9 bases. Germline assignment: CDR1 SQVTM and CDR2 ANQGSEA. V was clipped by 6 bases and J by 0 bases; unmatched bases: 8. This CDR3 has 16 amino acids. CDR3 sequence: CSVAPWDRANTGELFF. CDR3 in DNA: TGCAGCGTCGCCCCGTGGGACAGGGCGAACACCGGGGAGCTGTTTTTT.

The chain employs TRBV19 and TRBJ2-5; D is undetermined. This CDR3 is built from 15 residues. With 3 bases removed from V and 2 bases from J, the gap between germline ends came to 13 bases. Germline V lookup: CDR1 LNHDA, CDR2 SQIVND (reference sequence). The CDR3 DNA reads as TGTGCCAGTAGTATCAAGAAGCGTCCGCAAGAGACCCAGTACTTC. It translates to CASSIKKRPQETQYF.

The rearrangement uses TRBV4-3 and TRBJ1-6; D remains ambiguous. This CDR3 spans 17 amino acids. Germline loops: CDR1 LGHNA, CDR2 YSLEER. Trimming took off 0 bases at V and 0 bases at J, with 9 bases between the two ends. CDR3 bases: TGCGCCAGCAGCCAAGATCTGGGCACCTCCTATAATTCACCCCTCCACTTT. It translates to CASSQDLGTSYNSPLHF.

The genes are TRBV6-4 and TRBJ1-2; D is possibly TRBD1 (6 bases). The CDR3 runs to 15 residues. Trimming removed 4 bases from V and 3 bases from J, with 15 bases in between. The germline V gene encodes CDR1 MRHNA and CDR2 SNTAGT. The CDR3 reads CASSVSPGQDYGYTF. For the CDR3, the DNA is TGTGCCAGCAGTGTATCGCCGGGACAAGACTATGGCTACACCTTC.

This clone was counted only a few times. The chain employs TRBV19 and TRBJ1-2; maybe TRBD1 (6 bases). V was trimmed by 7 bases and J by 5 bases, leaving 17 bases between them. The germline V gene encodes CDR1 LNHDA and CDR2 SQIVND (reference sequence). This CDR3 has 14 residues. The CDR3 coding sequence is TGTGCCAGTACCCCTTTGACAGGAGAATATGGCTACACCTTC. Protein sequence: CASTPLTGEYGYTF. Complete variable domain (other parts from reference TRBV19 and TRBJ1-2): DGGITQSPKYLFRKEGQNVTLSCEQNLNHDAMYWYRQDPGQGLRLIYYSQIVNDFQKGDIAEGYSVSREKKESFPLTVTSAQKNPTAFYLCASTPLTGEYGYTFGSGTRLTVV.

J is TRBJ2-3 and V is TRBV4-2; 7 bases map to TRBD2. CDR1 and CDR2 (germline): LGHNA, YNFKEQ. The junction had 4 bases not matched to a gene; V was cut back by 0 bases and J by 7 bases. The CDR3 covers 14 residues. Here the CDR3 DNA reads TGTGCCAGCAGCCAAGAAGTGCGGGGGAATACGCAGTATTTT. Translated: CASSQEVRGNTQYF.

CDR3 in DNA: TGCGCCAGCAGCTTGGTTGGGACAGGGGGGAGTGATGAGCAGTTCTTC. The encoded protein is CASSLVGTGGSDEQFF. V and J are TRBV5-1 and TRBJ2-1, with 11 bases that match TRBD1. From germline, CDR1 is SGHRS and CDR2 YFSETQ. Unmatched junction bases numbered 7, after V lost 0 bases and J lost 8 bases. This CDR3 is built from 16 residues.

The rearrangement links TRBV19 to TRBJ2-7; maybe TRBD2 (6 bases). The germline gives CDR1 LNHDA, CDR2 SQIVND (reference sequence). This CDR3 is 14 amino acids long. V was shortened by 6 bases and J by 6 bases, with 18 bases between the two germline ends. This CDR3 is CASSPGLLQPEQYF. CDR3 nucleotides: TGTGCCAGTAGCCCGGGACTCCTCCAACCCGAGCAGTACTTC.

The chain carries TRBV7-3 and TRBJ2-1; 8 nucleotides match TRBD2. CDR1 SGHTA and CDR2 FQGTGA come from the germline V gene. This CDR3 has 15 amino acids. J gave up 4 bases and V 4 bases, and 6 bases lay outside the gene matches. The CDR3 loop is CASSSDGTRYNEQFF. In nucleotides, the CDR3 is TGTGCCAGCAGCTCCGACGGGACTAGATACAATGAGCAGTTCTTC. Full variable domain (outside the CDR3, taken from reference TRBV7-3 and TRBJ2-1): GAGVSQTPSNKVTEKGKYVELRCDPISGHTALYWYRQSLGQGPEFLIYFQGTGAADDSGLPNDRFFAVRPEGSVSTLKIQRTERGDSAVYLCASSSDGTRYNEQFFGPGTRLTVL.

V gene TRBV7-2 combines with J gene TRBJ2-7, with 8 bases aligning to TRBD1. CDR3 length equals 15 residues. CDR1 and CDR2 (germline): SGHTA, FQGNSA. V dropped 2 bases and J dropped 10; count of bases not matched to a gene: 13. The CDR3 nucleotides read TGTGCCAGCAGCTTAAGCCCGAATGGACAGGGAAGCCAGTACTTC. Amino acid sequence: CASSLSPNGQGSQYF.